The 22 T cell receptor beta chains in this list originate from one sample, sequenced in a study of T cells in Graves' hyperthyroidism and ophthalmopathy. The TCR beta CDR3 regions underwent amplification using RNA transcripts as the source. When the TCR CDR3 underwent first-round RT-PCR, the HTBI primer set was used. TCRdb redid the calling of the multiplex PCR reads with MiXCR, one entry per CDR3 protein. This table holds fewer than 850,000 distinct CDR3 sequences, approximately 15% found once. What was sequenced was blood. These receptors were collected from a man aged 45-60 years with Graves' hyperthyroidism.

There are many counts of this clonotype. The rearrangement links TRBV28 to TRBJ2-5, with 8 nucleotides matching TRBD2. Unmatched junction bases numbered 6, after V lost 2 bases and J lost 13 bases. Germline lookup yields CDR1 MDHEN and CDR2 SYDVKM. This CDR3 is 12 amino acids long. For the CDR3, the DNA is TGTGCCAGCAGTTTAACTAGCGGACCGCGGTACTTC. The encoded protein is CASSLTSGPRYF.

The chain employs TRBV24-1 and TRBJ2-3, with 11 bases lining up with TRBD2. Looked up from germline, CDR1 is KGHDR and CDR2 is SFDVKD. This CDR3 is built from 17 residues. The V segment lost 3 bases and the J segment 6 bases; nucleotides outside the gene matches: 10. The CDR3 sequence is CATSDPGLAGGLDTQYF. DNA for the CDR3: TGTGCCACCAGTGATCCGGGGTTAGCGGGAGGGCTGGATACGCAGTATTTT.

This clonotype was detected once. This CDR3 is CASSIPDRGVEAFF. The CDR3 DNA reads as TGTGCCAGTAGTATACCGGACAGGGGAGTTGAAGCTTTCTTT. This chain uses TRBV19 with TRBJ1-1; TRBD1 matches 9 bases. From germline, CDR1 is LNHDA and CDR2 SQIVND (reference sequence). The CDR3 contains 14 residues. Germline trimming cut 2 bases from V and 7 bases from J; bases unmatched to any gene: 5.

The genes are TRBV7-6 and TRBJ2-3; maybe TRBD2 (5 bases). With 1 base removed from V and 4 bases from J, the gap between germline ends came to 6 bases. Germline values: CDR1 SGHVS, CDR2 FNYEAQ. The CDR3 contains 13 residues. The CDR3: CASSLVEADTQYF. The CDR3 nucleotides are TGTGCCAGCAGCTTAGTGGAGGCAGATACGCAGTATTTT.

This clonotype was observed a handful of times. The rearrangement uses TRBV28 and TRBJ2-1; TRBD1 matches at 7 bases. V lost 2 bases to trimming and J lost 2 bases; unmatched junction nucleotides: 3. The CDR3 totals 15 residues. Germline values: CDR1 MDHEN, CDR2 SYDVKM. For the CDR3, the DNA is TGTGCCAGCAGTTTAAACAGGGGCGCCTACAATGAGCAGTTCTTC. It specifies CASSLNRGAYNEQFF.

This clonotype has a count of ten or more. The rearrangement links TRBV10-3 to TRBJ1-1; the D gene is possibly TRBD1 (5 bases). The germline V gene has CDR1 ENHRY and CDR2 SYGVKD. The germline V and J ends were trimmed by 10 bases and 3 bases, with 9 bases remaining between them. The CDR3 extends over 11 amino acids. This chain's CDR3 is CASRVDTEAFF. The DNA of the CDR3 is TGTGCCAGCAGGGTGGACACTGAAGCTTTCTTT.

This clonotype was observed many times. CDR3 region: CASSLGPREHTEAFF. CDR3 sequence (DNA): TGTGCCAGCAGCTTAGGACCCAGGGAGCACACTGAAGCTTTCTTT. The chain carries TRBV7-2 and TRBJ1-1, with a possible D match to TRBD1 (5 bases). Deletions cut 1 base from V and 3 bases from J, with 12 bases between. The CDR3 loop spans 15 amino acids. The germline CDR1 and CDR2 sequences are SGHTA and FQGNSA.

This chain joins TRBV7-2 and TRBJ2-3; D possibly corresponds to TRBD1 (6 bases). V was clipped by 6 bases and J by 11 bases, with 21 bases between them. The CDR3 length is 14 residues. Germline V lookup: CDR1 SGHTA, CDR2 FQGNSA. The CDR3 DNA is TGTGCCAGCAGAAAACCCGAGGCCCAAGGGGGGCAGTATTTT. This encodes CASRKPEAQGGQYF.

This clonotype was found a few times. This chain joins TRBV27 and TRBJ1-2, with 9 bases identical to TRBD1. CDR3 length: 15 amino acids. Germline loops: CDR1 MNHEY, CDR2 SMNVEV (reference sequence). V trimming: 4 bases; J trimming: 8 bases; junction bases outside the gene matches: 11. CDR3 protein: CASSWTGDLFWGYTF. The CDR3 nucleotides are TGTGCCAGCAGTTGGACAGGGGATCTTTTTTGGGGCTACACCTTC.

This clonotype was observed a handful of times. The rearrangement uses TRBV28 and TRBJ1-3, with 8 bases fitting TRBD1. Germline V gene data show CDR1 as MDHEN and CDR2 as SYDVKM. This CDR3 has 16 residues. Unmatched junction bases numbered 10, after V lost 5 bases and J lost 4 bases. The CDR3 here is CASSPTSRGPGNTIYF. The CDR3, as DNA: TGTGCCAGCAGTCCCACCTCCAGGGGGCCGGGAAACACCATATATTTT.

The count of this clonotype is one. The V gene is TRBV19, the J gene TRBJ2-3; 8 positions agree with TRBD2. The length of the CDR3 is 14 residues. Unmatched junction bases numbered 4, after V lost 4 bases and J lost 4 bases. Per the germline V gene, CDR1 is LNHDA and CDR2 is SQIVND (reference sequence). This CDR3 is CASSSGRFPDTQYF. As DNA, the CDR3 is TGTGCCAGTAGTAGCGGGAGGTTCCCAGATACGCAGTATTTT.

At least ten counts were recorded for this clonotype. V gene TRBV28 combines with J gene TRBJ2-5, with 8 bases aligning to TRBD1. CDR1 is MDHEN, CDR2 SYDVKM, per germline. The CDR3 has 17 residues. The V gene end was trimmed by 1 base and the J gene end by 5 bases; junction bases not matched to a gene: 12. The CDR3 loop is CASSLYLVGQVGETQYF. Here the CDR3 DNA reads TGTGCCAGCAGTTTATATCTCGTGGGACAGGTGGGCGAGACCCAGTACTTC.

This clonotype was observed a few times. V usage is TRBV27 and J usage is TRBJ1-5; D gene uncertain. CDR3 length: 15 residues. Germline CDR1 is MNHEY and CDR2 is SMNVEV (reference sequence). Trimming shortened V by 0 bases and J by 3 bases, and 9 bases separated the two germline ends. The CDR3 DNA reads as TGTGCCAGCAGTTTATCGAACAGCTTCAATCAGCCCCAGCATTTT. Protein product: CASSLSNSFNQPQHF.

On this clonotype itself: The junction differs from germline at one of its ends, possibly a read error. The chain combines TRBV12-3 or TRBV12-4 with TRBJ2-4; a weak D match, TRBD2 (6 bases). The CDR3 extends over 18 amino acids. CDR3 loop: CASSQGSSPLLAKNVQYF. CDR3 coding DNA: TGTGCCAGCAGCCAAGGCAGTTCCCCATTACTAGCCAAAAACGTTCAGTACTTC.

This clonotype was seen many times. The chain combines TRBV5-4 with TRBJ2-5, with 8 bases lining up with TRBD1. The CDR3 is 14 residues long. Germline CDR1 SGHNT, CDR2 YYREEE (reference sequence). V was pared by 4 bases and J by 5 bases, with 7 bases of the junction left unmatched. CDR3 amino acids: CASSARQGKETQYF. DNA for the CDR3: TGTGCCAGCAGCGCACGACAGGGGAAGGAGACCCAGTACTTC.

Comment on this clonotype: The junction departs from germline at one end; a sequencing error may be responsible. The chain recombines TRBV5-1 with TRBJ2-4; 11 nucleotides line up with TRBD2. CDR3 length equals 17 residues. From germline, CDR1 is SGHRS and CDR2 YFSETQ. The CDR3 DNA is TGTGCCAGCAGCAAGATAGCGGGAGGGCCTGCCAAAAACATTCAGTACTTC. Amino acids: CASSKIAGGPAKNIQYF.

DNA of the CDR3: TGTGCCAGCAGCTCGGGACGGAGCCCGGGTCAAAGCTCCTACAATGAGCAGTTCTTC. The encoded protein is CASSSGRSPGQSSYNEQFF. The chain employs TRBV7-3 and TRBJ2-1; either TRBD1 or TRBD2 may fit D (5 bases each). The length of the CDR3 is 19 residues. V shed 4 bases and J shed 0 bases, with 22 bases lying between them. Germline CDR1 and CDR2: SGHTA and FQGTGA.

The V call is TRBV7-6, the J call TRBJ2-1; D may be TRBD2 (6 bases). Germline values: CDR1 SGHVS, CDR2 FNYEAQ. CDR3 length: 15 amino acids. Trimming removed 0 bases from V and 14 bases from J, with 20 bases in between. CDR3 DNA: TGTGCCAGCAGCTTAGCGTCCGGGATTGGCGGAGGGGAGTTCTTC. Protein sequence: CASSLASGIGGGEFF.

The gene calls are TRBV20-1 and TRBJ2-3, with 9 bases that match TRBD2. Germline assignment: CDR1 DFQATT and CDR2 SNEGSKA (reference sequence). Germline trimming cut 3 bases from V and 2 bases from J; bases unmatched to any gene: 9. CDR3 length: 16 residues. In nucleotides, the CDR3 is TGCAGTGCTAGCGGGGCTAGCGGGAAGAACACAGATACGCAGTATTTT. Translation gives CSASGASGKNTDTQYF.

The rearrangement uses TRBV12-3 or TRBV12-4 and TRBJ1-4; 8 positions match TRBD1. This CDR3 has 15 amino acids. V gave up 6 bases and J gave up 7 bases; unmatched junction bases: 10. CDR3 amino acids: CASSWTGYGGEKLFF. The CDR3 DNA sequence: TGTGCCAGCAGCTGGACAGGGTACGGCGGTGAAAAACTGTTTTTT.

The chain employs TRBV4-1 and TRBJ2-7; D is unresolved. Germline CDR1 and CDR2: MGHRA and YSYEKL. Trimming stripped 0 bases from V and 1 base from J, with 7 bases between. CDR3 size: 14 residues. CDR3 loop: CASSQDIASYEQYF. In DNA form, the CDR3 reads TGCGCCAGCAGCCAAGACATTGCTTCCTACGAGCAGTACTTC.

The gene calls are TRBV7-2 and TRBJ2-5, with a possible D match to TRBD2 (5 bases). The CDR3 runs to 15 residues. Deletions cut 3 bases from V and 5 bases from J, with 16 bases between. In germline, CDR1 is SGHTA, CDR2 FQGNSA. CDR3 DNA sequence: TGTGCCAGCAGCTTGGATCCTAGCCCCCGGGAGACCCAGTACTTC. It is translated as CASSLDPSPRETQYF. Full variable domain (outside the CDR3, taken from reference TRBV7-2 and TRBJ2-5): GAGVSQSPSNKVTEKGKDVELRCDPISGHTALYWYRQSLGQGLEFLIYFQGNSAPDKSGLPSDRFSAERTGGSVSTLTIQRTQQEDSAVYLCASSLDPSPRETQYFGPGTRLLVL.